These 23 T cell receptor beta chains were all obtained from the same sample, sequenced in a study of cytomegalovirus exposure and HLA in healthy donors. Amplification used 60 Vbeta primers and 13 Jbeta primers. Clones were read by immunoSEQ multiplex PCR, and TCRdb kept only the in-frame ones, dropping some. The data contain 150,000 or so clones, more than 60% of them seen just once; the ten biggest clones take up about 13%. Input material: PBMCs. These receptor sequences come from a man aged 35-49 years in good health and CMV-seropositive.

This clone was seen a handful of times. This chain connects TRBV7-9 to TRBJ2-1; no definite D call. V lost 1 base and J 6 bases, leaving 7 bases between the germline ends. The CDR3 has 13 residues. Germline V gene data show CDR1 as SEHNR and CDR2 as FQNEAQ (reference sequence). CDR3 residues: CASSLGSSNEQFF. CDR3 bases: TGTGCCAGCAGCTTAGGGTCCAGCAATGAGCAGTTCTTC.

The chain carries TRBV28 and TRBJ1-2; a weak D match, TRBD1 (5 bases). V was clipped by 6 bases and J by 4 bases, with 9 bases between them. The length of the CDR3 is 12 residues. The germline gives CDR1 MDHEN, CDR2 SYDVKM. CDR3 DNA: TGTGCCAGCAGGGGACTGCTCTATGGCTACACCTTC. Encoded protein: CASRGLLYGYTF.

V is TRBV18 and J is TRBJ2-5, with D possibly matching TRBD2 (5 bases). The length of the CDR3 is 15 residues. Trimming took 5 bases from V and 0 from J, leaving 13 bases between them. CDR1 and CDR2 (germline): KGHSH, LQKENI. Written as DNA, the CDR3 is TGTGCCAGCTCAGATTCAGCGGCATACCAAGAGACCCAGTACTTC. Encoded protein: CASSDSAAYQETQYF.

DNA of the CDR3: TGCGCCAGCAGTCCTTTGTGGACAGACTATGGCTACACCTTC. Encoded protein: CASSPLWTDYGYTF. The V and J genes are TRBV23-1 and TRBJ1-2, with D possibly matching TRBD1 (6 bases). TRBV23-1 is an ORF; its function is uncertain. This CDR3 contains 14 residues. V was shortened by 4 bases and J by 3 bases, with 12 bases between the two germline ends.

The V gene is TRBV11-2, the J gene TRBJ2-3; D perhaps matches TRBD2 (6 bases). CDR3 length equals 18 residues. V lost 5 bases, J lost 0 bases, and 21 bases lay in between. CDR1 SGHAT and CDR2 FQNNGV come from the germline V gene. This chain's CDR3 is CASSIHPPGGFSTDTQYF. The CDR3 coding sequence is TGTGCCAGCAGCATACACCCCCCCGGGGGTTTTAGCACAGATACGCAGTATTTT.

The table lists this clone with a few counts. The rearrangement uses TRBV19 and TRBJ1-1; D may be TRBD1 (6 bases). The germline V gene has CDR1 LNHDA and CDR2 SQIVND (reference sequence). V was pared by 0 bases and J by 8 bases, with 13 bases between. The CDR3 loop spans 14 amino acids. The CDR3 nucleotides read TGTGCCAGTAGTATAGATATGGAGACAGGAGAAGCTTTCTTT. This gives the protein CASSIDMETGEAFF.

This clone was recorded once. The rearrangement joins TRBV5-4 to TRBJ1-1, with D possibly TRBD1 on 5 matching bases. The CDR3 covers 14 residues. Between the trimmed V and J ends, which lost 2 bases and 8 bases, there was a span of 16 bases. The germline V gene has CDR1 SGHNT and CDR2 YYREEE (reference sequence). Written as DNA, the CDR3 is TGTGCCAGCAGCTTTGAGAGTCAGGGTCGAGAAGCTTTCTTT. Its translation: CASSFESQGREAFF.

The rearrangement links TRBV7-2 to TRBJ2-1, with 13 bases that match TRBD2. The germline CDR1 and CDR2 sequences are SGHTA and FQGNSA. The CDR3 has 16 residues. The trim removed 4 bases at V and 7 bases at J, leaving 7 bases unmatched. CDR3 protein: CASSSRTSGSWNEQFF. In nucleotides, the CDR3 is TGTGCCAGCAGCTCCCGGACTAGCGGGAGTTGGAATGAGCAGTTCTTC.

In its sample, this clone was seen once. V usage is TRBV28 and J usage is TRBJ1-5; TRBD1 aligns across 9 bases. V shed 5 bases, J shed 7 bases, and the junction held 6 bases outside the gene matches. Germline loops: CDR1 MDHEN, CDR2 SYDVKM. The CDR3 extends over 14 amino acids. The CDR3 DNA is TGTGCCAGCAGTCTTGGACAGGGGTGGCAGCCCCAGCATTTT. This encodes CASSLGQGWQPQHF.

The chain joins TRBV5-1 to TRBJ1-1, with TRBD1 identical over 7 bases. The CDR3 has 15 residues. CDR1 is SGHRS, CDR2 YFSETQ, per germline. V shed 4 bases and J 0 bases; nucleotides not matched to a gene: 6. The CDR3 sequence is CASSNRQGVNTEAFF. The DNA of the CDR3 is TGCGCCAGCAGCAACAGACAGGGCGTGAACACTGAAGCTTTCTTT.

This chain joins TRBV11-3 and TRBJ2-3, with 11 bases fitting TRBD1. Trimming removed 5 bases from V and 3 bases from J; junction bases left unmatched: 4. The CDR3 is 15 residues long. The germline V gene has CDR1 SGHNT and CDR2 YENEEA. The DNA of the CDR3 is TGTGCCAGCAGCCCTGGGACAGGGGGGACAGATACGCAGTATTTT. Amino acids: CASSPGTGGTDTQYF.

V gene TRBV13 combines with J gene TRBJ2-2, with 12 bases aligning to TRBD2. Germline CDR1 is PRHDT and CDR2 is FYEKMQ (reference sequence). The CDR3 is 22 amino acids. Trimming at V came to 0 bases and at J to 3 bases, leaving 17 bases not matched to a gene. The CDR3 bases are TGTGCCAGCAGCTTAGGAGTTAAAGGGACAGATGGACTAGCGGGGTACACCGGGGAGCTGTTTTTT. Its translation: CASSLGVKGTDGLAGYTGELFF. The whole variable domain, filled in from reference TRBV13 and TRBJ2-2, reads AAGVIQSPRHLIKEKRETATLKCYPIPRHDTVYWYQQGPGQDPQFLISFYEKMQSDKGSIPDRFSAQQFSDYHSELNMSSLELGDSALYFCASSLGVKGTDGLAGYTGELFFGEGSRLTVL.

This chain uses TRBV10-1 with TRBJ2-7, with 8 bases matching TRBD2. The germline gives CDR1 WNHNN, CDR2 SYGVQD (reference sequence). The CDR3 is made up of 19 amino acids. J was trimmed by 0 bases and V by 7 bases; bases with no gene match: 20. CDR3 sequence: CASNLPRGLAGKSSYEQYF. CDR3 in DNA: TGCGCCAGCAATCTCCCCCGGGGGCTAGCGGGCAAGAGCTCCTACGAGCAGTACTTC.

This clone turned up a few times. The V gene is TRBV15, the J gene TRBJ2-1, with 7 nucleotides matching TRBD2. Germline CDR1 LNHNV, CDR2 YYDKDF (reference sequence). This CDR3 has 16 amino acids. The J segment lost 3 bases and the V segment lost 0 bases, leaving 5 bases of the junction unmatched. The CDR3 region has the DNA TGTGCCACCAGCAGAGATCGGACTAGGGTCTACAATGAGCAGTTCTTC. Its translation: CATSRDRTRVYNEQFF.

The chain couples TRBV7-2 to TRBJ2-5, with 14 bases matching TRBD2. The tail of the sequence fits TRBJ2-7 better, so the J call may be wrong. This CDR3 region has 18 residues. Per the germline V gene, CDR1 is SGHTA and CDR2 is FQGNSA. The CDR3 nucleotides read TGTGCCAGCAGCTTAAGCGGGACTAGCGGGAGTTTCCCCTACGAGCAGTACTTC. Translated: CASSLSGTSGSFPYEQYF.

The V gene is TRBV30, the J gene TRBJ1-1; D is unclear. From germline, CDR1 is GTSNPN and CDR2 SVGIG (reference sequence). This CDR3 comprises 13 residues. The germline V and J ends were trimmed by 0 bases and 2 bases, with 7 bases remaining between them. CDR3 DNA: TGTGCCTGGAGTGTACTTCTCAACACTGAAGCTTTCTTT. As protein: CAWSVLLNTEAFF.

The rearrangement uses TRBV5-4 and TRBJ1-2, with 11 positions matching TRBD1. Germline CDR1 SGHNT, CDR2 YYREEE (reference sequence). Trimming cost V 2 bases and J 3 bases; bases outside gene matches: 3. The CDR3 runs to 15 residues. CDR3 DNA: TGTGCCAGCAGCTTCCGGACAGGGGGCGACTATGGCTACACCTTC. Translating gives CASSFRTGGDYGYTF.

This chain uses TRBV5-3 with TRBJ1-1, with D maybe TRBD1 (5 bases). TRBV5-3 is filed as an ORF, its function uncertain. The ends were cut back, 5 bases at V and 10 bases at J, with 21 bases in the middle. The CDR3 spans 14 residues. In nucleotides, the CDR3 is TGTGCCAGAAGTTTTCGGACATTCCTTCGCGGAGCTTTCTTT. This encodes CARSFRTFLRGAFF.

In nucleotides, the CDR3 is TGCAGCGTTGAAGCCCCCGACAGGGTCATCCATGGCTACACCTTC. Residues: CSVEAPDRVIHGYTF. The chain carries TRBV29-1 and TRBJ1-2, with TRBD1 identical over 7 bases. The CDR3 has 15 amino acids. Germline trimming cut 1 base from V and 6 bases from J; bases unmatched to any gene: 11. The germline V gene encodes CDR1 SQVTM and CDR2 ANQGSEA.

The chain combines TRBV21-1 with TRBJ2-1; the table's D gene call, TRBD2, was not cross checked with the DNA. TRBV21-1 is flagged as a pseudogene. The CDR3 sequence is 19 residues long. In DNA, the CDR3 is TGTGCCAGCAGACCGGCTAGCGGGAGGGCCCCCTACTCCTACAATGAGCAGTTCTTC. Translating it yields CASRPASGRAPYSYNEQFF.

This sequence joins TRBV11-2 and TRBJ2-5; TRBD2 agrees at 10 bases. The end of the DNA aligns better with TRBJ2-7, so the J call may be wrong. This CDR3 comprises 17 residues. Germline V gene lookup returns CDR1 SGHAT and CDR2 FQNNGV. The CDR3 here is CASSYLTSGLEWDEQYF. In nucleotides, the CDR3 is TGTGCCAGCAGCTACCTGACTAGCGGGTTGGAGTGGGACGAGCAGTACTTC.

In nucleotides, the CDR3 is TGTGCCAGTAGTCCCGACAGGGGAAACTACGAGCAGTACTTC. Translated, it gives CASSPDRGNYEQYF. The chain joins TRBV19 to TRBJ2-7, with 8 bases that match TRBD1. Germline CDR1 reads LNHDA; CDR2 reads SQIVND (reference sequence). The ends lost 5 bases at V and 3 bases at J; junction bases unmatched: 6. The CDR3 totals 14 residues.

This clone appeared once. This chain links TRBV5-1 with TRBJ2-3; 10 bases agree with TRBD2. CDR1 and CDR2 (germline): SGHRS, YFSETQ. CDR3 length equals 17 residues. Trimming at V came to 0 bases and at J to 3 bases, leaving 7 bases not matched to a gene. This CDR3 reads CASSLARLAGVTDTQYF. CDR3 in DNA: TGCGCCAGCAGCTTGGCCAGGCTAGCGGGAGTAACAGATACGCAGTATTTT.